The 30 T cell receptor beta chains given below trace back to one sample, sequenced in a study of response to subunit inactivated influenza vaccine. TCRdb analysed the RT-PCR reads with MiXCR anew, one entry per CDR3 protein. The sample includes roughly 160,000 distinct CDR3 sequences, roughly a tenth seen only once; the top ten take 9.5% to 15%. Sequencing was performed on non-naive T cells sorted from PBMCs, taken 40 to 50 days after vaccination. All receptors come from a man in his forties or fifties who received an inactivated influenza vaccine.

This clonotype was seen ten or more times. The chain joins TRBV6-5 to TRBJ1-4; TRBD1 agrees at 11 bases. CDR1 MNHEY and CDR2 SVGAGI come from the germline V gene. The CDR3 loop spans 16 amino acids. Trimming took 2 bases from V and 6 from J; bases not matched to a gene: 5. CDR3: CASSYGGQGAYEKLFF. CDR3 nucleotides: TGTGCCAGCAGTTACGGCGGACAGGGGGCCTATGAAAAACTGTTTTTT.

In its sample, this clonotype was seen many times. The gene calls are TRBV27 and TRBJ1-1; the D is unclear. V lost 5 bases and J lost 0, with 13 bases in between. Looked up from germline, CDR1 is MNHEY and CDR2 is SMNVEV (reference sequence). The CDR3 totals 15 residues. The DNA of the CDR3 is TGTGCCAGCAGTCCACGTGGGTTCATGAACACTGAAGCTTTCTTT. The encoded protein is CASSPRGFMNTEAFF.

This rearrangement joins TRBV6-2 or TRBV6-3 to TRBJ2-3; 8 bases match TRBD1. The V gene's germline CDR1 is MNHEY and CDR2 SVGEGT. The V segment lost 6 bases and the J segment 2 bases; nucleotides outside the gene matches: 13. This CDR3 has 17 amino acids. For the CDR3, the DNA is TGTGCCAGCAGCGGACAGGGTGGATTCGGCTTCACAGATACGCAGTATTTT. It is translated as CASSGQGGFGFTDTQYF.

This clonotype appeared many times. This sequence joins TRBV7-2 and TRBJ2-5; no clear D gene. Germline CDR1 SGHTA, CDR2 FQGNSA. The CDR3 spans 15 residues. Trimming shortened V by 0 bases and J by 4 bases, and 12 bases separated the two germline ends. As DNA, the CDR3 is TGTGCCAGCAGCTTAGCGGGCCTCAAGGGAGAGACCCAGTACTTC. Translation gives CASSLAGLKGETQYF.

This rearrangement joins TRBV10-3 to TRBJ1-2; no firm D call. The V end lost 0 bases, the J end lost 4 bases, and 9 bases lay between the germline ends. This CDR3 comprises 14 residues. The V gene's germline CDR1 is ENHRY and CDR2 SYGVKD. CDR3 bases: TGTGCCATCAGTGAGTCCGAAGGACCCTATGGCTACACCTTC. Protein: CAISESEGPYGYTF.

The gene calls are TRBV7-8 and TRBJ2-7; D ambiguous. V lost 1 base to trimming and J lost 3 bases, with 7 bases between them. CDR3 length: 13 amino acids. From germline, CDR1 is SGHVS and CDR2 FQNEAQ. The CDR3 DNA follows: TGTGCCAGCAGCTTAGTGCGTCTCTACGAGCAGTACTTC. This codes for CASSLVRLYEQYF.

The CDR3 sequence: CASSASGTSHEQYF. CDR3 nucleotide sequence: TGTGCCAGCAGCGCAAGTGGGACTAGCCACGAGCAGTACTTC. The chain is built from TRBV7-2 and TRBJ2-7; 9 bases map to TRBD2. The CDR3 loop spans 14 amino acids. The ends lost 5 bases at V and 5 bases at J; junction bases unmatched: 7. CDR1 and CDR2 (germline): SGHTA, FQGNSA. The whole variable domain, filled in from reference TRBV7-2 and TRBJ2-7, reads GAGVSQSPSNKVTEKGKDVELRCDPISGHTALYWYRQSLGQGLEFLIYFQGNSAPDKSGLPSDRFSAERTGGSVSTLTIQRTQQEDSAVYLCASSASGTSHEQYFGPGTRLTVT.

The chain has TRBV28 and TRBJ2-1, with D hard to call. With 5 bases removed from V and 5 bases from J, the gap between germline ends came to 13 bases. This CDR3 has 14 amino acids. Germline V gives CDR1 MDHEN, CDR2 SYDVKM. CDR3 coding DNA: TGTGCCAGCAGTCCCTCCGACTCTCACAATGAGCAGTTCTTC. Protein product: CASSPSDSHNEQFF.

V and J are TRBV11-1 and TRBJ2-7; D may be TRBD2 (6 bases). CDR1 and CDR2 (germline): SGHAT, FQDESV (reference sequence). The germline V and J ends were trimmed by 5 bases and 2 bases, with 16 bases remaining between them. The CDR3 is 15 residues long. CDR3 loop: CASSQGGGVAYEQYF. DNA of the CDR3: TGTGCCAGCAGCCAAGGTGGCGGGGTCGCCTACGAGCAGTACTTC.

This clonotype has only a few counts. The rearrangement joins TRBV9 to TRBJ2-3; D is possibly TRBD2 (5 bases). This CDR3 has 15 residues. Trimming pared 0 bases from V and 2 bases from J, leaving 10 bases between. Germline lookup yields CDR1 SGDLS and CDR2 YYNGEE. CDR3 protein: CASSVADYNTDTQYF. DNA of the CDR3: TGTGCCAGCAGCGTAGCTGACTACAACACAGATACGCAGTATTTT.

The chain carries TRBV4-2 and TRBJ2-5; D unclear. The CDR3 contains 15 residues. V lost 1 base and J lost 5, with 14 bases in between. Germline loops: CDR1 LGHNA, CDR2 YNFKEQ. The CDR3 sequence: CASSQGTADRETQYF. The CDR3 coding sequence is TGTGCCAGCAGCCAAGGTACAGCCGATAGGGAGACCCAGTACTTC.

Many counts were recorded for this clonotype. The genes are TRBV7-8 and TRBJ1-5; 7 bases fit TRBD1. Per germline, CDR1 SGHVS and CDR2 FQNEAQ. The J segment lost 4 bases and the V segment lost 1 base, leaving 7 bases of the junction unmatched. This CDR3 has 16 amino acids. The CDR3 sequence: CASSLEQGGLNQPQHF. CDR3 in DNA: TGTGCCAGCAGCTTAGAGCAGGGGGGCTTGAATCAGCCCCAGCATTTT.

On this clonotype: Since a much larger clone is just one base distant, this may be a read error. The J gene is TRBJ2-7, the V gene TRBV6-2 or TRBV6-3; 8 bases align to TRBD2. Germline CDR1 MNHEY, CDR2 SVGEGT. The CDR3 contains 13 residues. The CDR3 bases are TGTGCCAGCAATATAGCGGGGTCCTACGAGCATTACTTC. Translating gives CASNIAGSYEHYF.

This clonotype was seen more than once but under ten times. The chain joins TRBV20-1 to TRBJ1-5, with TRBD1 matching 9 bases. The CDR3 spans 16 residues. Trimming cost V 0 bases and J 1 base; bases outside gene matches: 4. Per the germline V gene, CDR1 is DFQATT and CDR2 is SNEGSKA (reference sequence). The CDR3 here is CSARDRDRGSNQPQHF. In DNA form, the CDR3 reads TGCAGTGCTAGAGATCGCGACAGGGGGAGCAATCAGCCCCAGCATTTT.

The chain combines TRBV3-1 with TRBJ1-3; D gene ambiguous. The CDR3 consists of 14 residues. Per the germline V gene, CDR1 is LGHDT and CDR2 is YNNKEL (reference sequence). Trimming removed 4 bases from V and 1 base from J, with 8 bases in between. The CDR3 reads CASSLRGSGNTIYF. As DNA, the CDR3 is TGTGCCAGCAGCCTCAGAGGTTCTGGAAACACCATATATTTT.

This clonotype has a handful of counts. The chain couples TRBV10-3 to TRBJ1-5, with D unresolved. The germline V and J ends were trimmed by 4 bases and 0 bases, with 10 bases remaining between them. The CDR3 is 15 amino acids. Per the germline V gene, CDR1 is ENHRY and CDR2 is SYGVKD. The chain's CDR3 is CAISGSQYSNQPQHF. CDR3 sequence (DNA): TGTGCCATCAGTGGGAGTCAGTATAGCAATCAGCCCCAGCATTTT.

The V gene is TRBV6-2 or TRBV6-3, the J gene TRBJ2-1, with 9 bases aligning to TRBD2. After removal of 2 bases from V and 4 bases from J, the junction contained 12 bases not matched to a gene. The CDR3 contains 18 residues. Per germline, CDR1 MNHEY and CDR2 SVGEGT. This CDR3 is CASSYGLGSGSSYNEQFF. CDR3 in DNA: TGTGCCAGCAGTTACGGACTGGGTAGCGGGAGTTCGTACAATGAGCAGTTCTTC.

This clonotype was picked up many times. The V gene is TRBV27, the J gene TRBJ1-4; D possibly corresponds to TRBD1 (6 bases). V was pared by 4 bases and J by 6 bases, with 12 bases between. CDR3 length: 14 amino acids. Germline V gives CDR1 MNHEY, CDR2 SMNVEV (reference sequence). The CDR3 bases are TGTGCCAGCAGTTCGACAGGTTTAGATGAAAAACTGTTTTTT. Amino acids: CASSSTGLDEKLFF.

The CDR3 DNA reads as TGTGCCAGCAGCTTAGGTTCCCGGCCCGGAAACACCATATATTTT. It specifies CASSLGSRPGNTIYF. The rearrangement joins TRBV7-9 to TRBJ1-3; D is unresolved. The CDR3 covers 15 residues. Trimming pared 1 base from V and 4 bases from J, leaving 11 bases between. Per the germline V gene, CDR1 is SEHNR and CDR2 is FQNEAQ (reference sequence).

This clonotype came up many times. The CDR3 here is CASSLQGTHQETQYF. In nucleotides, the CDR3 is TGTGCCAGCAGCTTACAAGGGACACACCAAGAGACCCAGTACTTC. V and J are TRBV7-9 and TRBJ2-5; tentatively, D is TRBD1 (6 bases). CDR3 length equals 15 residues. Germline V gene lookup returns CDR1 SEHNR and CDR2 FQNEAQ (reference sequence). V lost 2 bases to trimming and J lost 0 bases, with 10 bases between them.

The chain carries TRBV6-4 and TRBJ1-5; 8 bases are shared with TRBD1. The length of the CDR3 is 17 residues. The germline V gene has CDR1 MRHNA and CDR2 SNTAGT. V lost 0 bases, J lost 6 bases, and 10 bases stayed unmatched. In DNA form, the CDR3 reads TGTGCCAGCAGTGACTCCGTCGCAGGGGGCCGAAGTCAGCCCCAGCATTTT. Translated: CASSDSVAGGRSQPQHF.

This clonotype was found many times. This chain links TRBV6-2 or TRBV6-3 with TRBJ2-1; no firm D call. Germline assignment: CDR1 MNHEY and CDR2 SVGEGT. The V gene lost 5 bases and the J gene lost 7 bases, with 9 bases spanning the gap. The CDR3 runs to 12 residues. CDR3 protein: CASSRWENEQFF. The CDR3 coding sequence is TGTGCCAGCAGTCGCTGGGAAAATGAGCAGTTCTTC.

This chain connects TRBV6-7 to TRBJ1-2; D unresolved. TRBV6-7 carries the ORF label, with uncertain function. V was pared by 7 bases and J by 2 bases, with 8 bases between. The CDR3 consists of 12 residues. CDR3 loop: CASTGPNYGYTF. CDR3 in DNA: TGTGCCAGCACCGGCCCGAACTATGGCTACACCTTC.

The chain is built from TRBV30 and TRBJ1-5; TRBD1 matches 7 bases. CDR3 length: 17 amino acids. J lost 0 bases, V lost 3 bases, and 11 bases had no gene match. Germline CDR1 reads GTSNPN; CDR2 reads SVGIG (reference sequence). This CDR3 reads CAWRETGTVLSNQPQHF. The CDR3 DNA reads TGTGCCTGGAGGGAAACCGGGACAGTCCTTAGCAATCAGCCCCAGCATTTT.

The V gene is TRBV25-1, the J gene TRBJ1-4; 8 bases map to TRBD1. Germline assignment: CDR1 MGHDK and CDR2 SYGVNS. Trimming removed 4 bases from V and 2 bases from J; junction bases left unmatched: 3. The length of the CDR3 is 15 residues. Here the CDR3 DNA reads TGTGCCAGCAGTGCACGGACAGGGACTAATGAAAAACTGTTTTTT. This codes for CASSARTGTNEKLFF.

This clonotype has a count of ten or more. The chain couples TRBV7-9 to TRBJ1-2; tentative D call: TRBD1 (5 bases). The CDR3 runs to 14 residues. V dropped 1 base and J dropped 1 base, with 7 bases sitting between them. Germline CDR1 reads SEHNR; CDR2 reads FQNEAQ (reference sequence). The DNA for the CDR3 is TGTGCCAGCAGCTTAGGGGACGTTAACTATGGCTACACCTTC. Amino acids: CASSLGDVNYGYTF.

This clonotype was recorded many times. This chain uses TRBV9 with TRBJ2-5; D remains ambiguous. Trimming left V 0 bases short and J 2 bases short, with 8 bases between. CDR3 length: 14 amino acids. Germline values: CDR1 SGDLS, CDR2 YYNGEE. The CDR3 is CASSVGVGQETQYF. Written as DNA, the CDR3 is TGTGCCAGCAGCGTAGGGGTGGGGCAAGAGACCCAGTACTTC.

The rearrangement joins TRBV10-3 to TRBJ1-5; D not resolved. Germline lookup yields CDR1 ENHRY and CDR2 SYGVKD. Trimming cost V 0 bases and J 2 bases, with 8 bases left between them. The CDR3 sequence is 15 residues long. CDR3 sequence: CAISESYEGNQPQHF. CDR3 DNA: TGTGCCATCAGTGAGTCGTACGAGGGCAATCAGCCCCAGCATTTT.

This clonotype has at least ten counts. The CDR3 DNA follows: TGTGCCAGCAGCGAGATGGGACAGTCTCAGTACTTC. Residues: CASSEMGQSQYF. This rearrangement joins TRBV13 to TRBJ2-4; 7 bases are shared with TRBD1. The CDR3 is made up of 12 amino acids. The germline CDR1 and CDR2 sequences are PRHDT and FYEKMQ (reference sequence). The ends lost 5 bases at V and 12 bases at J; junction bases unmatched: 7.

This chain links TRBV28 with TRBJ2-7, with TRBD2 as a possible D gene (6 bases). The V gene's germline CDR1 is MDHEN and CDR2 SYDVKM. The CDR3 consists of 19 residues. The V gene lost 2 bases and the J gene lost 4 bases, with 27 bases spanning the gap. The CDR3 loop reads CASSLGWRGSRRTNYEQYF. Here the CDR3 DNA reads TGTGCCAGCAGTTTAGGATGGCGGGGTTCGAGGAGGACGAATTACGAGCAGTACTTC.